One and the same sample provided the 22 T cell receptor beta chains below, sequenced in a study of cytomegalovirus exposure and HLA in healthy donors (dated by TCRdb to about 2017). The method behind the library was the immunoSEQ multiplex PCR assay. For the multiplex PCR, a mixture combining 60 forward primers for TCR Vbeta segments and 13 reverse primers for TCR Jbeta segments was used. TCRdb stores this immuneACCESS table with in-frame sequences only. Part of the clones is absent; in the studies checked, under half of the shortfall reflects unresolved V genes, and no reason is known for the rest. The sample table holds about 130,000 clones, of which around three quarters were seen once. Together, the top ten hold roughly 13% of the sample. The specimen sequenced was PBMCs. The receptors shown here come from a woman aged 40 to 49 in good health and CMV-seropositive.

V usage is TRBV19 and J usage is TRBJ1-1; D call uncertain. Trimming stripped 7 bases from V and 3 bases from J, with 12 bases between. The CDR3 spans 13 residues. From germline, CDR1 is LNHDA and CDR2 SQIVND (reference sequence). In DNA, the CDR3 is TGTGCCAGTAAATCCCTCCCGGACACTGAAGCTTTCTTT. Translation gives CASKSLPDTEAFF.

Turning to this clone: One junction end disagrees with the germline gene, perhaps due to a read error. The chain uses TRBV7-3 and TRBJ2-3; 11 bases are shared with TRBD2. Germline loops: CDR1 SGHTA, CDR2 FQGTGA. This CDR3 has 15 residues. CDR3 region: CASSSGLAGTYTQYF. CDR3 DNA: TGTGCCAGCAGCTCCGGACTAGCGGGCACATATACGCAGTATTTT.

This clone appeared a few times. The CDR3 sequence: CASSDTPLATISYNEQFF. The CDR3 DNA reads TGTGCCAGCAGCGATACCCCACTAGCGACGATCTCCTACAATGAGCAGTTCTTC. The V and J genes are TRBV7-9 and TRBJ2-1, with 7 bases lining up with TRBD2. Germline CDR1 SEHNR, CDR2 FQNEAQ (reference sequence). The V segment lost 5 bases and the J segment 0 bases; nucleotides outside the gene matches: 13. The CDR3 length is 18 residues. Complete variable domain (other parts from reference TRBV7-9 and TRBJ2-1): DTGVSQNPRHKITKRGQNVTFRCDPISEHNRLYWYRQTLGQGPEFLTYFQNEAQLEKSRLLSDRFSAERPKGSFSTLEIQRTEQGDSAMYLCASSDTPLATISYNEQFFGPGTRLTVL.

The V gene is TRBV19, the J gene TRBJ2-7; 13 bases map to TRBD2. The V gene's germline CDR1 is LNHDA and CDR2 SQIVND (reference sequence). V shed 5 bases and J 7 bases; nucleotides not matched to a gene: 5. The CDR3 length is 14 residues. For the CDR3, the DNA is TGTGCCAGTAGTCCCAGGACTAGCGGGAGAGAGCAGTACTTC. Translation gives CASSPRTSGREQYF.

The genes are TRBV29-1 and TRBJ2-1, with 7 bases aligning to TRBD2. CDR1 and CDR2 from the germline V gene are SQVTM and ANQGSEA. V lost 5 bases to trimming and J lost 3 bases; unmatched junction nucleotides: 7. The CDR3 covers 14 residues. The CDR3 bases are TGCAGCGTTAGGTTTGGCGGGGGCTACAATGAGCAGTTCTTC. It is translated as CSVRFGGGYNEQFF.

This clone was counted a single time. The chain links TRBV7-3 to TRBJ2-6; unclear D gene. Germline V gives CDR1 SGHTA, CDR2 FQGTGA. The V end lost 2 bases, the J end lost 0 bases, and 11 bases lay between the germline ends. The CDR3 totals 17 residues. DNA for the CDR3: TGTGCCAGCAGCTTACAACCACAGAACTCTGGGGCCAACGTCCTGACTTTC. This codes for CASSLQPQNSGANVLTF.

This chain uses TRBV7-9 with TRBJ1-2; D is unresolved. This CDR3 comprises 15 residues. Germline loops: CDR1 SEHNR, CDR2 FQNEAQ (reference sequence). V gave up 2 bases and J gave up 3 bases, with 13 bases separating them. The CDR3 is CASSLMDGEYYGYTF. CDR3 nucleotides: TGTGCCAGCAGCTTAATGGACGGGGAGTACTATGGCTACACCTTC.

The V call is TRBV6-5, the J call TRBJ1-2, with 11 bases identical to TRBD1. V lost 4 bases, J lost 6 bases, and 10 bases stayed unmatched. The germline V gene has CDR1 MNHEY and CDR2 SVGAGI. CDR3 length equals 16 residues. The CDR3 nucleotides are TGTGCCAGCAGTTTAGCATGGACAGGGGGCGCCGATGGCTACACCTTC. As protein: CASSLAWTGGADGYTF.

The chain has TRBV6-5 and TRBJ1-2, with D possibly being TRBD1 (6 bases). Trimming cost V 6 bases and J 3 bases, with 14 bases left between them. The CDR3 has 14 amino acids. The germline V gene has CDR1 MNHEY and CDR2 SVGAGI. The chain's CDR3 is CASSTRGGDYGYTF. The CDR3 nucleotides are TGTGCCAGCAGCACGAGGGGGGGAGACTATGGCTACACCTTC.

The rearrangement joins TRBV29-1 to TRBJ2-2; weak D call: TRBD2 (5 bases). Trimming shortened V by 5 bases and J by 1 base, and 5 bases separated the two germline ends. The CDR3 length is 12 residues. The germline gives CDR1 SQVTM, CDR2 ANQGSEA. The CDR3 nucleotides are TGCAGCGTTCGGGAGAACACCGGGGAGCTGTTTTTT. Protein product: CSVRENTGELFF.

This sequence joins TRBV9 and TRBJ2-1, with D maybe TRBD2 (5 bases). The CDR3 contains 14 residues. V was shortened by 0 bases and J by 6 bases, with 10 bases between the two germline ends. From germline, CDR1 is SGDLS and CDR2 YYNGEE. The CDR3: CASSVAAAANEQFF. The CDR3 region has the DNA TGTGCCAGCAGCGTAGCGGCAGCGGCCAATGAGCAGTTCTTC.

This chain joins TRBV29-1 and TRBJ1-1, with a weak D call TRBD1 (6 bases). The CDR3 sequence is 14 residues long. CDR1 SQVTM and CDR2 ANQGSEA come from the germline V gene. Deletions cut 0 bases from V and 7 bases from J, with 15 bases between. The CDR3 sequence is CSVEDLIQGVEAFF. Written as DNA, the CDR3 is TGCAGCGTTGAAGATCTTATACAGGGAGTTGAAGCTTTCTTT.

The rearrangement links TRBV28 to TRBJ2-1, with 14 nucleotides matching TRBD2. V shed 5 bases and J 7 bases; nucleotides not matched to a gene: 4. CDR1 is MDHEN, CDR2 SYDVKM, per germline. The CDR3 sequence is 15 residues long. CDR3 amino acids: CASSPGLAGVNEQFF. As DNA, the CDR3 is TGTGCCAGCAGTCCGGGACTAGCGGGAGTGAATGAGCAGTTCTTC.

The chain recombines TRBV7-9 with TRBJ1-1; D remains ambiguous. Trimming left V 7 bases short and J 2 bases short, with 5 bases between. Germline loops: CDR1 SEHNR, CDR2 FQNEAQ (reference sequence). This CDR3 has 11 amino acids. The CDR3 spells CASTPNTEAFF. Written as DNA, the CDR3 is TGTGCCAGCACCCCTAACACTGAAGCTTTCTTT.

The CDR3 here is CASSLEGGRLNTGELFF. CDR3 nucleotides: TGCGCCAGCAGCTTGGAGGGCGGGAGGCTAAACACCGGGGAGCTGTTTTTT. The gene calls are TRBV5-1 and TRBJ2-2, with 8 bases matching TRBD2. Trimming took 0 bases from V and 2 from J; bases not matched to a gene: 6. CDR1 and CDR2 (germline): SGHRS, YFSETQ. The CDR3 has 17 amino acids.

This CDR3 reads CASSEPTSVLEFF. For the CDR3, the DNA is TGTGCCAGCAGTGAACCGACTAGCGTTCTGGAGTTCTTC. The genes are TRBV6-1 and TRBJ2-1, with 8 bases identical to TRBD2. The CDR3 is made up of 13 amino acids. V dropped 2 bases and J dropped 14; count of bases not matched to a gene: 8. Germline V gives CDR1 MNHNS, CDR2 SASEGT.

The chain combines TRBV14 with TRBJ2-5; tentative D call: TRBD2 (5 bases). V lost 4 bases to trimming and J lost 7 bases, with 16 bases between them. The CDR3 runs 14 residues. CDR1 and CDR2 from the germline V gene are SGHDN and FVKESK. The CDR3 here is CASSPAAVGRTQYF. The DNA for the CDR3 is TGTGCCAGCAGCCCGGCGGCGGTAGGGAGGACCCAGTACTTC.

CDR3 sequence reads: CASSNNRGRKEQYF. The CDR3 DNA is TGTGCCAGCAGCAATAACAGGGGGCGTAAAGAGCAGTACTTC. The chain couples TRBV6-5 to TRBJ2-7, with 9 bases lining up with TRBD1. The J segment lost 7 bases and the V segment lost 6 bases, leaving 10 bases of the junction unmatched. Germline-derived CDR1 and CDR2 are MNHEY and SVGAGI. CDR3 length: 14 residues.

The rearrangement joins TRBV2 to TRBJ1-2, with TRBD1 identical over 7 bases. Germline V gene data show CDR1 as SNHLY and CDR2 as FYNNEI. This CDR3 spans 15 amino acids. With V trimmed by 5 bases and J by 8 bases, 14 bases remained unmatched. CDR3 region: CASSLKGGGGTGYTF. The CDR3 DNA follows: TGTGCCAGCAGTCTAAAAGGGGGCGGTGGGACCGGCTACACCTTC.

The chain recombines TRBV30 with TRBJ2-5; D gene uncertain. The J call may be mistaken, given a closer DNA end match to TRBJ2-7. CDR1 and CDR2 from the germline V gene are GTSNPN and SVGIG (reference sequence). The CDR3 spans 12 residues. CDR3 bases: TGTGCCTGGAGGTTTTCGTCCCACGAGCAGTACTTC. Amino acids: CAWRFSSHEQYF.

The V gene is TRBV19, the J gene TRBJ1-1; 8 bases are shared with TRBD1. Germline V lookup: CDR1 LNHDA, CDR2 SQIVND (reference sequence). CDR3 length: 15 residues. V shed 5 bases and J 0 bases; nucleotides not matched to a gene: 5. CDR3 loop: CASSPRQGMNTEAFF. DNA of the CDR3: TGTGCCAGTAGTCCGAGACAGGGGATGAACACTGAAGCTTTCTTT.

The chain employs TRBV7-9 and TRBJ1-4; TRBD1 agrees at 8 bases. This CDR3 comprises 15 residues. Trimming removed 5 bases from V and 7 bases from J; junction bases left unmatched: 9. CDR1 is SEHNR, CDR2 FQNEAQ, per germline (reference sequence). The CDR3 sequence: CASSTGTGVSEKLFF. CDR3 nucleotide sequence: TGTGCCAGCAGCACAGGGACAGGTGTCAGTGAAAAACTGTTTTTT. The whole variable domain, remainder taken from reference TRBV7-9 and TRBJ1-4, is DTGVSQNPRHKITKRGQNVTFRCDPISEHNRLYWYRQTLGQGPEFLTYFQNEAQLEKSRLLSDRFSAERPKGSFSTLEIQRTEQGDSAMYLCASSTGTGVSEKLFFGSGTQLSVL.